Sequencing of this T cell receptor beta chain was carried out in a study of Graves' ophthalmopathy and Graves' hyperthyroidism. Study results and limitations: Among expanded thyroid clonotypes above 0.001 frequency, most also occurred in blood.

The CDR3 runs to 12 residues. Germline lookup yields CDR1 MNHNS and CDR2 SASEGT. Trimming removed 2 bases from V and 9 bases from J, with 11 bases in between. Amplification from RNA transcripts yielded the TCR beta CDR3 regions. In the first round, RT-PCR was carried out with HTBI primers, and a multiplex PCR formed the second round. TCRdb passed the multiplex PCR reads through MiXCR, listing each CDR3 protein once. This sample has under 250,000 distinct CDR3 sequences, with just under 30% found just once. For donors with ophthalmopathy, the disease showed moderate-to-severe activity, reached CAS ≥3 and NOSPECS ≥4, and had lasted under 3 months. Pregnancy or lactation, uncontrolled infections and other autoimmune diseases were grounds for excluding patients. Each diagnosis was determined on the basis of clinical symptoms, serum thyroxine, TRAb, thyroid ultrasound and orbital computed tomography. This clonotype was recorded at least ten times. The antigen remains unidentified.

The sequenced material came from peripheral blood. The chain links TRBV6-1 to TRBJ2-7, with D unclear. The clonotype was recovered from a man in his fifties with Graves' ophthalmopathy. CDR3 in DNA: TGTGCCAGCAGTGAACAAGCCTCCCGGCAGTACTTC. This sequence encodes CASSEQASRQYF.